This is a list of T cell receptor beta chains from one sample in a study of human T cells and chemical hapten exposure. TCRdb redid the calling of the RACE reads with MiXCR, one entry per CDR3 protein. The data hold about 64,000 distinct CDR3 sequences, with roughly 11% observed a single time. The material sequenced was whole blood, taken in connection with sensitization to the hapten diphenylcyclopropenone (DPC). The receptor source for this set is a young woman with alopecia areata. Some clones in this sample may be carry-over from other donors' samples. Both conserved end residues are part of each CDR3. Fields, in order: clone size, V gene, D gene, J gene, CDR3 protein, CDR3 DNA. D genes are given only for firm matches. Expanded clones are given a class, and other clones once, few, many or no size at all.

abundance: few
v_gene: TRBV20-1
d_gene: TRBD1
j_gene: TRBJ2-7
CDR3aa: CSATNPGQGALYEQYF
CDR3nt: TGCAGTGCCACCAACCCGGGACAGGGGGCGCTTTACGAGCAGTACTTC

abundance: few
v_gene: TRBV5-4
d_gene: -
j_gene: TRBJ2-3
CDR3aa: CASSWTGSSQYF
CDR3nt: TGTGCCAGCAGCTGGACTGGTTCTTCGCAGTATTTT

abundance: -
v_gene: TRBV12-3/TRBV12-4
d_gene: -
j_gene: TRBJ2-1
CDR3aa: CASSRTTRGDEQFF
CDR3nt: TGTGCCAGCAGTCGGACCACTCGAGGGGATGAGCAGTTCTTC

abundance: few
v_gene: TRBV7-9
d_gene: TRBD1
j_gene: TRBJ2-3
CDR3aa: CASSLEVTGGNTQYF
CDR3nt: TGTGCCAGCAGCTTAGAAGTGACAGGGGGAAATACGCAGTATTTT

abundance: few
v_gene: TRBV28
d_gene: -
j_gene: TRBJ2-7
CDR3aa: CASSSPARVSYEQYF
CDR3nt: TGTGCCAGCAGTTCCCCTGCTAGGGTTTCCTACGAGCAGTACTTC

abundance: -
v_gene: TRBV28
d_gene: -
j_gene: TRBJ1-1
CDR3aa: CASSSRTEAFF
CDR3nt: TGTGCCAGCAGCAGTCGGACTGAAGCTTTCTTT

abundance: few
v_gene: TRBV20-1
d_gene: -
j_gene: TRBJ1-4
CDR3aa: CSATPGATNEKLFF
CDR3nt: TGCAGTGCCACCCCAGGGGCAACTAATGAAAAACTGTTTTTT

abundance: many
v_gene: TRBV20-1
d_gene: -
j_gene: TRBJ2-5
CDR3aa: CSARDEGQETQYF
CDR3nt: TGCAGTGCACGAGACGAGGGCCAAGAGACCCAGTACTTC

abundance: medium-sized
v_gene: TRBV28
d_gene: -
j_gene: TRBJ2-7
CDR3aa: CASSSYSFRIPEQYF
CDR3nt: TGTGCCAGCAGTTCATACTCGTTTCGAATTCCCGAGCAGTACTTC

abundance: many
v_gene: TRBV11-2
d_gene: -
j_gene: TRBJ1-6
CDR3aa: CASSLEAADNSPLHF
CDR3nt: TGTGCCAGCAGCTTAGAGGCAGCCGATAATTCACCCCTCCACTTT

abundance: -
v_gene: TRBV15
d_gene: -
j_gene: TRBJ1-4
CDR3aa: CATSSGAEILFF
CDR3nt: TGTGCCACCAGCTCAGGGGCTGAAATACTGTTTTTT

abundance: -
v_gene: TRBV7-2
d_gene: -
j_gene: TRBJ2-1
CDR3aa: CASSSLLTKGTYNEQFF
CDR3nt: TGTGCCAGCAGCTCCTTGCTGACAAAGGGCACCTACAATGAGCAGTTCTTC

abundance: many
v_gene: TRBV9
d_gene: TRBD1
j_gene: TRBJ2-7
CDR3aa: CASSAGTGTEYEQYF
CDR3nt: TGTGCCAGCAGCGCCGGGACAGGGACGGAATACGAGCAGTACTTC

abundance: many
v_gene: TRBV7-2
d_gene: -
j_gene: TRBJ1-2
CDR3aa: CATGGGYTF
CDR3nt: TGTGCCACCGGGGGCGGCTACACCTTC

abundance: few
v_gene: TRBV29-1
d_gene: TRBD2
j_gene: TRBJ2-3
CDR3aa: CSAGPGRADLGDTQYF
CDR3nt: TGCAGCGCTGGGCCCGGGAGGGCCGACCTAGGGGATACGCAGTATTTT

abundance: many
v_gene: TRBV20-1
d_gene: -
j_gene: TRBJ2-6
CDR3aa: CSASRGPPSGANVLTF
CDR3nt: TGCAGTGCTAGTCGGGGCCCACCCTCTGGGGCCAACGTCCTGACTTTC

abundance: -
v_gene: TRBV5-1
d_gene: -
j_gene: TRBJ2-7
CDR3aa: CASSLNVYEQYF
CDR3nt: TGCGCCAGCAGCTTGAACGTCTACGAGCAGTACTTC

abundance: few
v_gene: TRBV20-1
d_gene: -
j_gene: TRBJ1-1
CDR3aa: CSASHRGRPEAFF
CDR3nt: TGCAGTGCTTCGCACAGAGGAAGGCCTGAAGCTTTCTTT

abundance: -
v_gene: TRBV29-1
d_gene: -
j_gene: TRBJ1-1
CDR3aa: CSVEMVGRNTEAFF
CDR3nt: TGCAGCGTTGAAATGGTAGGCAGGAACACTGAAGCTTTCTTT

abundance: many
v_gene: TRBV6-5
d_gene: -
j_gene: TRBJ2-7
CDR3aa: CASSSGGGVNEQYF
CDR3nt: TGTGCCAGCAGTTCAGGTGGAGGGGTCAACGAGCAGTACTTC

abundance: -
v_gene: TRBV5-1
d_gene: TRBD2
j_gene: TRBJ2-1
CDR3aa: CASSLGLAGADEQFF
CDR3nt: TGCGCCAGCAGCTTGGGACTAGCGGGAGCTGATGAGCAGTTCTTC

abundance: many
v_gene: TRBV7-7
d_gene: -
j_gene: TRBJ2-2
CDR3aa: CASSPTGLTGELFF
CDR3nt: TGTGCCAGCAGCCCTACAGGATTAACCGGGGAGCTGTTTTTT

abundance: -
v_gene: TRBV7-9
d_gene: -
j_gene: TRBJ2-3
CDR3aa: CASSATGYTDTQYF
CDR3nt: TGTGCCAGCAGCGCGACAGGTTACACAGATACGCAGTATTTT

abundance: many
v_gene: TRBV5-6
d_gene: TRBD2
j_gene: TRBJ2-3
CDR3aa: CASSFRLAGDTDTQYF
CDR3nt: TGTGCCAGCAGCTTTAGGCTAGCGGGGGACACAGATACGCAGTATTTT

abundance: -
v_gene: TRBV7-3
d_gene: -
j_gene: TRBJ2-5
CDR3aa: CASSLTAGETQYF
CDR3nt: TGTGCCAGCAGCTTAACGGCTGGAGAGACCCAGTACTTC

abundance: many
v_gene: TRBV7-8
d_gene: -
j_gene: TRBJ2-7
CDR3aa: CASTFGHRSYEQYF
CDR3nt: TGTGCCAGCACCTTCGGACACCGCTCCTACGAGCAGTACTTC

abundance: many
v_gene: TRBV7-2
d_gene: TRBD1
j_gene: TRBJ2-7
CDR3aa: CASSLGTGLEQYF
CDR3nt: TGTGCCAGCAGCTTAGGGACAGGGCTTGAGCAGTACTTC

abundance: many
v_gene: TRBV7-2
d_gene: -
j_gene: TRBJ2-3
CDR3aa: CASSPTTDTQYF
CDR3nt: TGTGCCAGCAGCCCAACCACAGATACGCAGTATTTT

abundance: few
v_gene: TRBV11-2
d_gene: -
j_gene: TRBJ2-7
CDR3aa: CASSPRGTYEQYF
CDR3nt: TGTGCCAGCAGCCCCAGGGGAACCTACGAGCAGTACTTC

abundance: many
v_gene: TRBV18
d_gene: -
j_gene: TRBJ2-5
CDR3aa: CASSPTSSQETQYF
CDR3nt: TGTGCCAGCTCACCGACCAGTTCTCAAGAGACCCAGTACTTC

abundance: -
v_gene: TRBV7-2
d_gene: -
j_gene: TRBJ1-5
CDR3aa: CASSSLTGLNQPQHF
CDR3nt: TGTGCCAGCAGCTCGTTGACAGGTCTCAATCAGCCCCAGCATTTT

abundance: many
v_gene: TRBV20-1
d_gene: TRBD1
j_gene: TRBJ2-7
CDR3aa: CSANGQGSYEQYF
CDR3nt: TGCAGTGCCAATGGACAGGGCTCCTACGAGCAGTACTTC

abundance: -
v_gene: TRBV12-3/TRBV12-4
d_gene: -
j_gene: TRBJ2-5
CDR3aa: CASSLVFGDETQYF
CDR3nt: TGTGCCAGCAGTTTAGTTTTTGGGGACGAGACCCAGTACTTC

abundance: few
v_gene: TRBV12-3/TRBV12-4
d_gene: -
j_gene: TRBJ1-5
CDR3aa: CASSWGISNQPQHF
CDR3nt: TGTGCCAGCAGTTGGGGGATTAGCAATCAGCCCCAGCATTTT

abundance: many
v_gene: TRBV5-4
d_gene: TRBD1
j_gene: TRBJ2-7
CDR3aa: CASSPGGNPYEQYF
CDR3nt: TGTGCCAGCAGCCCAGGGGGTAATCCCTACGAGCAGTACTTC

abundance: many
v_gene: TRBV7-2
d_gene: TRBD1
j_gene: TRBJ2-1
CDR3aa: CASSTTGDLEQFF
CDR3nt: TGTGCCAGCAGCACCACAGGGGATCTTGAGCAGTTCTTC

abundance: -
v_gene: TRBV28
d_gene: -
j_gene: TRBJ1-6
CDR3aa: CASSLLNSPLHF
CDR3nt: TGTGCCAGCAGTTTACTCAATTCACCCCTCCACTTT

abundance: -
v_gene: TRBV4-3
d_gene: -
j_gene: TRBJ2-7
CDR3aa: CASSQGPRLYF
CDR3nt: TGCGCCAGCAGCCAGGGACCGAGACTGTACTTC

abundance: many
v_gene: TRBV19
d_gene: -
j_gene: TRBJ1-5
CDR3aa: CASSRRGVPQPQHF
CDR3nt: TGTGCCAGTAGTAGACGGGGCGTACCTCAGCCCCAGCATTTT